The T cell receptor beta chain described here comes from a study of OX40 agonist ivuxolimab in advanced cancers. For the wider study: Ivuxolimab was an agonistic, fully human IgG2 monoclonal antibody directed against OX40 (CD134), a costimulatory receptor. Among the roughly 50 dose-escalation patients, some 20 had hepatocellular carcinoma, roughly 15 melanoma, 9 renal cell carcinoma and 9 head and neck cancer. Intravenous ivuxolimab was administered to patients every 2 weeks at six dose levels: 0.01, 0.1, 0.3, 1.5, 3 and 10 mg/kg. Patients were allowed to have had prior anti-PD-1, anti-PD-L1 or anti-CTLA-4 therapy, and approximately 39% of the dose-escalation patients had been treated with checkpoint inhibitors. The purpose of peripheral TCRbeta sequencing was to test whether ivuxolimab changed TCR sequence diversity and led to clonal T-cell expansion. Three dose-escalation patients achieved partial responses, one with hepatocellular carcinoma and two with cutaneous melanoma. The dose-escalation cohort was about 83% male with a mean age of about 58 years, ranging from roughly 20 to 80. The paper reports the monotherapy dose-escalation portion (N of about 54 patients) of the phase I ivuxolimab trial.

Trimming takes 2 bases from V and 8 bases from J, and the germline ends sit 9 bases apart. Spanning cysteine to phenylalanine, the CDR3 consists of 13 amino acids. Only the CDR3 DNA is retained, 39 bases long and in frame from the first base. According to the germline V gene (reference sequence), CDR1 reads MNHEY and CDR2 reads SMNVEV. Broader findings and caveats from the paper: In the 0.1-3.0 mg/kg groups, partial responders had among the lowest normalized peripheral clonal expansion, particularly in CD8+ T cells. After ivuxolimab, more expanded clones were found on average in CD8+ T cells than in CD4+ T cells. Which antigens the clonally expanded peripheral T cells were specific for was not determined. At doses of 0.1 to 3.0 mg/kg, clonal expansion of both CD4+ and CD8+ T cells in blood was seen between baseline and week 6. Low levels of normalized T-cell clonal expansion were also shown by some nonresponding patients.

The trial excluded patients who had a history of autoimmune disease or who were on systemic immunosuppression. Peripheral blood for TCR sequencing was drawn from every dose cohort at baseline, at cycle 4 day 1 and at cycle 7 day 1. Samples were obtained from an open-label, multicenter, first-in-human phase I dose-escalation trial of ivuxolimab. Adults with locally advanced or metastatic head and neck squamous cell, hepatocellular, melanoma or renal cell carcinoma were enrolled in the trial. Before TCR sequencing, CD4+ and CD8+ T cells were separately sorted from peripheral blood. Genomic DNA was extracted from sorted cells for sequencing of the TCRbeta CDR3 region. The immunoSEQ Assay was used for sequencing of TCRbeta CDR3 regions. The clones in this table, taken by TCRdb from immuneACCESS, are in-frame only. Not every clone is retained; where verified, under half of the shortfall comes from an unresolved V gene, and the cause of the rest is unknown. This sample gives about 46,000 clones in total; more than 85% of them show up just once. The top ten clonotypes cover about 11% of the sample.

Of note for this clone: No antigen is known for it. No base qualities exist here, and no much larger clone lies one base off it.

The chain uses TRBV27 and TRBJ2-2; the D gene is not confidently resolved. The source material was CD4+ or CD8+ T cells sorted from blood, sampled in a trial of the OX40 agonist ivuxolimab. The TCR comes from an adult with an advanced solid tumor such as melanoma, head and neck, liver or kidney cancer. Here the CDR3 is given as CASSLVGSGELFF. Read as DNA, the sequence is TGTGCCAGCAGTTTAGTGGGGTCGGGGGAGCTGTTTTTT.